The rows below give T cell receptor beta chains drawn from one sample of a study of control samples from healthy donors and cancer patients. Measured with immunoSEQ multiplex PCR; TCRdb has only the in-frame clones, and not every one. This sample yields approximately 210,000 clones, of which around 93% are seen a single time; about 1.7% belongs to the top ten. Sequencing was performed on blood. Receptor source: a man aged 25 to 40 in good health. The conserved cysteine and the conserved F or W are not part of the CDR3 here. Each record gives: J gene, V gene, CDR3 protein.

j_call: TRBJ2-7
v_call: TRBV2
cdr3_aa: ASSELASGGPVRYEQY

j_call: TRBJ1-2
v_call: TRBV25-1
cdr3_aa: ASSGSGTVRGYT

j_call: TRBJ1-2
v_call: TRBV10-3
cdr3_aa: ATRGRGSGYT

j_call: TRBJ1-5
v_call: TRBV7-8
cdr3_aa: ASEQGRSSGQPQH

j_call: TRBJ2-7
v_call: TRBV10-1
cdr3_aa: ASNICSYEQY

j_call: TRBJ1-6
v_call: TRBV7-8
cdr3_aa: ASSLVRTGTNSPLH

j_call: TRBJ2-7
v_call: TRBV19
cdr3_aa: ASRRELGTHEQY

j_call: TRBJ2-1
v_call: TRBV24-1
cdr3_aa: ATSGSGTASYNEQF

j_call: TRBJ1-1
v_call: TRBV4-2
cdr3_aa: ASRDRYTEAF

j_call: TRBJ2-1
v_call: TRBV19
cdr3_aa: ASSSGLAGRYNEQF

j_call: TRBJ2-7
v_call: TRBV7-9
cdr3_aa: ASSLASDVYEQY

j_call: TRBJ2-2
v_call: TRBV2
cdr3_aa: ARTANTGELF

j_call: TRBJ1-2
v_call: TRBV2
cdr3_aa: ASERDLRVGYT

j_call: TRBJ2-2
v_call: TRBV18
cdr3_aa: ASSRRDASGVDRELF

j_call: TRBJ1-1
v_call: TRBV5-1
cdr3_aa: ASSLLGAGTEAF

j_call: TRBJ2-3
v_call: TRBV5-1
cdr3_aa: ASSLRQWRDTQY

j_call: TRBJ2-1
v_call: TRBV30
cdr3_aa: AWRPQGSYNEQF

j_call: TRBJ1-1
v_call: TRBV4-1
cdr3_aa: ASSKLTPGEAEAF

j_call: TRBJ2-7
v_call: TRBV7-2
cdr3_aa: ASRSDRRSYEQY

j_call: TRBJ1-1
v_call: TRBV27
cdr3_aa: ASSFLGRRAF

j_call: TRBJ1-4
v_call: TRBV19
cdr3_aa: ASSWGRRSSEKLF

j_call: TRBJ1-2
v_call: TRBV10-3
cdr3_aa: AISSDTKSYGYT

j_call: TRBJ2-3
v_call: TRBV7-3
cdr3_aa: ASSLSGGRRDTQY

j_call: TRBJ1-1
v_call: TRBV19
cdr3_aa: ASSMGRITNTEAF

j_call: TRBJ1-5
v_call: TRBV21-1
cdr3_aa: ASSKIRSRLSNQPQH

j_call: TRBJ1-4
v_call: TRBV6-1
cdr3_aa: ASSEQLNEKLF

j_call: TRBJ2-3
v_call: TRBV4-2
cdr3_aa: ASSQGGKDNTQY

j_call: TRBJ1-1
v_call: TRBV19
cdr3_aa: ASSPDSPPEAF